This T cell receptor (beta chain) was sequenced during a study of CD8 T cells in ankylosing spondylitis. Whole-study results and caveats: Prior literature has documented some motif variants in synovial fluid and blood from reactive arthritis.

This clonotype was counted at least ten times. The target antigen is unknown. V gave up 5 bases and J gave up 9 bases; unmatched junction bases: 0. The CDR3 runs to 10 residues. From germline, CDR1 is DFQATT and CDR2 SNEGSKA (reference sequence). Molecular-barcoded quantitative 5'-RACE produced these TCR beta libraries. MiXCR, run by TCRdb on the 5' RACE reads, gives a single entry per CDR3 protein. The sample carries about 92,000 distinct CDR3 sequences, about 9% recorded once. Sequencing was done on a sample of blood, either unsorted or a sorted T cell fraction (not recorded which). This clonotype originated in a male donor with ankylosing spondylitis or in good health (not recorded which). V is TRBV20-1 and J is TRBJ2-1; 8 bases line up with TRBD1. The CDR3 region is CSAGQGEQFF. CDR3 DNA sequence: TGCAGTGCTGGACAGGGTGAGCAGTTCTTC.